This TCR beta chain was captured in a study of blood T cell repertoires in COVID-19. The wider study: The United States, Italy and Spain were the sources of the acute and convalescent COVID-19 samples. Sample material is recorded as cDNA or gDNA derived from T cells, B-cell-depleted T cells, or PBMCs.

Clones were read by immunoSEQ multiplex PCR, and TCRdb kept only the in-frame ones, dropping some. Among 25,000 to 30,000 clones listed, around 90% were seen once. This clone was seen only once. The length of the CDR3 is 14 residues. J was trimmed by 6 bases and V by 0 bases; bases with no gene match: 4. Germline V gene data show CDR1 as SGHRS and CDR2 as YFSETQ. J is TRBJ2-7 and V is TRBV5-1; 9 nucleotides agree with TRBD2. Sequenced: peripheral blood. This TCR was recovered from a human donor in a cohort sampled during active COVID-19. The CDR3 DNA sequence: TGCGCCAGCAGCTTGGGAGCGGGGGGAGGCGAGCAGTACTTC. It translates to CASSLGAGGGEQYF.